Following are 5 T cell receptor beta chains from one sample sequenced in a study of T cell responses to AZD1222 COVID-19 vaccine. Sequencing used immunoSEQ multiplex PCR; TCRdb keeps in-frame clones, though not all of them. The sample consists of more than 120,000 clones, about 92% of them appearing once. The starting material was peripheral blood, obtained on day 0 of AZD1222 vaccination. Every receptor here comes from an adult in good health.

V is TRBV5-4 and J is TRBJ2-3, with D perhaps matching TRBD1 (6 bases). V was trimmed by 4 bases and J by 3 bases, leaving 12 bases between them. The germline gives CDR1 SGHNT, CDR2 YYREEE (reference sequence). The CDR3 runs to 14 residues. The DNA for the CDR3 is TGTGCCAGCAGCGAACAGGGTCGAACAGATACGCAGTATTTT. Translated, it gives CASSEQGRTDTQYF.

This sequence joins TRBV4-3 and TRBJ1-1, with D tentatively TRBD1 (6 bases). V was clipped by 1 base and J by 5 bases, with 14 bases between them. The CDR3 has 15 amino acids. Germline CDR1 and CDR2: LGHNA and YSLEER. This chain's CDR3 is CASSQGWGRGTEAFF. Here the CDR3 DNA reads TGCGCCAGCAGCCAAGGATGGGGGCGGGGGACTGAAGCTTTCTTT.

The chain uses TRBV20-1 and TRBJ1-1; D is unresolved. This CDR3 has 11 residues. From germline, CDR1 is DFQATT and CDR2 SNEGSKA (reference sequence). The ends were cut back, 1 base at V and 2 bases at J, with 2 bases in the middle. The DNA for the CDR3 is TGCAGTGCTAGAGTAAACACTGAAGCTTTCTTT. Translating it yields CSARVNTEAFF.

This CDR3 reads CASSQASSTDTQYF. The DNA of the CDR3 is TGCGCCAGCAGCCAGGCGTCTAGCACAGATACGCAGTATTTT. This chain connects TRBV5-1 to TRBJ2-3; D not certain. Germline CDR1 and CDR2: SGHRS and YFSETQ. The CDR3 is 14 amino acids. V was cut by 4 bases and J by 0 bases, with 9 bases left in between.

The chain recombines TRBV4-3 with TRBJ1-6; D gene unclear. Trimming took off 0 bases at V and 10 bases at J, with 7 bases between the two ends. The CDR3 has 13 residues. Germline-derived CDR1 and CDR2 are LGHNA and YSLEER. The CDR3 spells CASSQDHRSPLHF. CDR3 in DNA: TGCGCCAGCAGCCAAGATCATCGCTCACCCCTCCACTTT.